What follows describes a single TCR beta chain. Templates that were synthetic TCR analogs were spiked into each PCR. Sequenced by immunoSEQ multiplex PCR; TCRdb stores in-frame clones only, minus some. The sample lists just under 40,000 clones, about 89% occurring once. This specimen comes from a study of PD-L1 blockade in urothelial cancer. V shed 6 bases and J shed 4 bases, with 25 bases lying between them. This CDR3 comprises 18 residues. Germline V gene data show CDR1 as MDHEN and CDR2 as SYDVKM. The rearrangement links TRBV28 to TRBJ2-1; D perhaps matches TRBD1 (6 bases). The receptor was derived from a man aged 55 to 69 with urothelial cancer. Sequences were derived from PBMCs, sampled around atezolizumab (anti-PD-L1) treatment. The CDR3 sequence is CASSSRIIHTGSYNEQFF. The DNA of the CDR3 is TGTGCCAGCAGCTCACGGATTATCCATACAGGGTCGTACAATGAGCAGTTCTTC.